The present TCR beta chain was sequenced within a study of T cell changes during pregnancy in multiple sclerosis. The repertoire was sequenced with immunoSEQ multiplex PCR; TCRdb's copy has only in-frame clones and lacks some. Among some 44,000 clones listed, around 90% were seen once. Germline V gene lookup returns CDR1 SQVTM and CDR2 ANQGSEA. After removal of 6 bases from V and 4 bases from J, the junction contained 2 bases not matched to a gene. The CDR3 sequence is 11 residues long. The input for sequencing was CD4+ T cells from peripheral blood mononuclear cells, taken before pregnancy. This clonotype was sampled from a female donor with multiple sclerosis, enrolled in a pregnancy study. The chain recombines TRBV29-1 with TRBJ1-2; TRBD1 aligns across 7 bases. The CDR3 nucleotides read TGCAGCGTGACAGGGCCCTATGGCTACACCTTC. It codes for CSVTGPYGYTF.